This is a list of T cell receptor beta chains from one sample in a study of Tregs in tolerant kidney transplant recipients. Assay: immunoSEQ multiplex PCR; the TCRdb copy retains only in-frame clones and omits some. The sample lists 20,000 to 25,000 clones, about 85% occurring once. The sequences come from CD8+ T cells from blood (PBMCs), collected 6 months after the transplant. All receptors come from a human patient who received a combined kidney and bone marrow transplant. Some T cells may be graft donor cells. Both conserved end residues are trimmed from each CDR3. The order of the fields is D gene, V gene, J gene, CDR3 protein. D genes are given only for firm matches.

D: NA; V: TRBV7-8; J: TRBJ1-2; CDR3: ASSLSGVYGYT
D: NA; V: TRBV2; J: TRBJ1-4; CDR3: ASRGVEKLF
D: TRBD1; V: TRBV5-1; J: TRBJ2-7; CDR3: ASSPGPTGTGGYEQY
D: NA; V: TRBV5-4; J: TRBJ2-3; CDR3: ASQIADSTDTQY
D: NA; V: TRBV27; J: TRBJ2-1; CDR3: ASSDINEQF
D: NA; V: TRBV7-6; J: TRBJ2-7; CDR3: ASSLAASTYEQY
D: NA; V: TRBV6-6; J: TRBJ2-7; CDR3: ASSFGGYYEQY
D: NA; V: TRBV7-9; J: TRBJ2-3; CDR3: ASRQGYTDTQY
D: TRBD1; V: TRBV30; J: TRBJ1-1; CDR3: AWRIGTGIAEAF
D: NA; V: TRBV19; J: TRBJ2-1; CDR3: ASSIVERGNEQF
D: NA; V: TRBV5-4; J: TRBJ2-7; CDR3: ASSHGQFQPYEQY
D: TRBD2; V: TRBV29-1; J: TRBJ2-7; CDR3: SVQRGGSYEQY
D: NA; V: TRBV27; J: TRBJ1-1; CDR3: ASSLILNSEAF
D: TRBD2; V: TRBV7-2; J: TRBJ2-5; CDR3: ASSASGGALGTQY
D: TRBD1; V: TRBV7-9; J: TRBJ2-7; CDR3: ASGTVSRYVYEQY
D: NA; V: TRBV19; J: TRBJ1-5; CDR3: ASTTGYNQPQH
D: TRBD1; V: TRBV29-1; J: TRBJ2-1; CDR3: SVDGQGLYNEQF
D: NA; V: TRBV19; J: TRBJ2-5; CDR3: ASSIDRETQY
D: TRBD1; V: TRBV7-9; J: TRBJ1-2; CDR3: ASSTTGGSYGYT
D: NA; V: TRBV27; J: TRBJ2-3; CDR3: ASTTETANTQY
D: NA; V: TRBV7-8; J: TRBJ1-1; CDR3: ASSFYPTTGNTEAF
D: NA; V: TRBV19; J: TRBJ1-1; CDR3: ASSTHTGFAEAF
D: NA; V: TRBV11-3; J: TRBJ2-2; CDR3: ASSSVTRLGTGELF
D: NA; V: TRBV11-2; J: TRBJ2-7; CDR3: ASSFGAGGSYEQY
D: NA; V: TRBV29-1; J: TRBJ1-2; CDR3: SALSWQANYGYT
D: NA; V: TRBV27; J: TRBJ1-2; CDR3: ASSYGRGDGYT
D: NA; V: TRBV7-6; J: TRBJ2-3; CDR3: ASSLGTHTDTQY
D: NA; V: TRBV2; J: TRBJ2-3; CDR3: ASSALATDTQY
D: TRBD2; V: TRBV13; J: TRBJ2-7; CDR3: ASSLGVAGHVSYEQY
D: NA; V: TRBV5-8; J: TRBJ2-1; CDR3: ASSLGGSSYNEQF
D: NA; V: TRBV5-6; J: TRBJ1-1; CDR3: ASGEGKYAF
D: NA; V: TRBV28; J: TRBJ2-1; CDR3: ASSFTAGWSYNEQF
D: NA; V: TRBV5-1; J: TRBJ2-1; CDR3: ASSFERTNEQF
D: NA; V: TRBV6-5; J: TRBJ2-1; CDR3: ASGVGGEYNEQF
D: NA; V: TRBV13; J: TRBJ1-1; CDR3: ASSGRDTESTEAF
D: NA; V: TRBV6-4; J: TRBJ2-2; CDR3: ASSNTENTGELF
D: TRBD2; V: TRBV6-6; J: TRBJ2-7; CDR3: ASSPGTSSHEQY
D: NA; V: TRBV5-1; J: TRBJ2-2; CDR3: ASSSWAGANTGELF
D: TRBD2; V: TRBV11-2; J: TRBJ2-7; CDR3: ASSLGSSGAYEQY
D: NA; V: TRBV9; J: TRBJ1-2; CDR3: ASSVGVETADYGYT
D: NA; V: TRBV25-1; J: TRBJ1-1; CDR3: ASSPGGGKAF
D: NA; V: TRBV13; J: TRBJ1-1; CDR3: ASSLSQNTEAF
D: TRBD1; V: TRBV7-9; J: TRBJ2-1; CDR3: ASSPGTGPSYNEQF
D: NA; V: TRBV19; J: TRBJ1-5; CDR3: ASSIWAPGNQPQH
D: NA; V: TRBV28; J: TRBJ1-6; CDR3: ASRDVASLYNSPLH
D: TRBD1; V: TRBV27; J: TRBJ1-2; CDR3: ASSPVHRGSYGYT
D: NA; V: TRBV11-2; J: TRBJ2-1; CDR3: ASSLDLSSYNEQF
D: NA; V: TRBV7-2; J: TRBJ2-3; CDR3: ASSLEAARGPRSTDTQY
D: TRBD1; V: TRBV7-9; J: TRBJ1-4; CDR3: ASSAKQGGGDEKLF
D: TRBD1; V: TRBV28; J: TRBJ2-5; CDR3: ASSSPGGQGAGSQY
D: TRBD2; V: TRBV15; J: TRBJ2-7; CDR3: ATSKTSGGAYEQY
D: NA; V: TRBV27; J: TRBJ1-2; CDR3: ASSLSTGGSYGYT
D: NA; V: TRBV19; J: TRBJ1-2; CDR3: ASSGQMDGYT
D: NA; V: TRBV4-1; J: TRBJ1-1; CDR3: ASSQGGGNTEAF
D: TRBD1; V: TRBV6-1; J: TRBJ1-1; CDR3: ASSYTGVGTEAF